This TCR beta chain was documented in a study of T-cell reconstitution after alpha-beta-depleted transplantation in children. The TCRbeta library was prepared with unique molecular identifiers. TCRdb fed the PCR reads into MiXCR, producing one record per CDR3 protein. The sample includes 250,000 to 300,000 distinct CDR3 sequences, about a tenth seen only once; the top ten take roughly 7%. Germline CDR1 LNHDA, CDR2 SQIVND (reference sequence). Trimming removed 2 bases from V and 3 bases from J, with 14 bases in between. The CDR3 consists of 17 residues. Study-wide points: T-cell counts and diversity were attributed mostly to newly produced T cells one year after transplant.

This clonotype was seen repeatedly, ten times or more. The antigen is undetermined. This receptor was identified in a boy under two years old with acute myeloid leukemia, due to receive a stem cell transplant. The source was PBMCs, collected before TCRalphabeta/CD19-depleted stem cell transplant. The J gene is TRBJ2-6, the V gene TRBV19; the D gene is possibly TRBD2 (5 bases). Here the CDR3 DNA reads TGTGCCAGTAGTATAATCCCCGACGGGGTTGGGGCCAACGTCCTGACTTTC. The encoded protein is CASSIIPDGVGANVLTF.